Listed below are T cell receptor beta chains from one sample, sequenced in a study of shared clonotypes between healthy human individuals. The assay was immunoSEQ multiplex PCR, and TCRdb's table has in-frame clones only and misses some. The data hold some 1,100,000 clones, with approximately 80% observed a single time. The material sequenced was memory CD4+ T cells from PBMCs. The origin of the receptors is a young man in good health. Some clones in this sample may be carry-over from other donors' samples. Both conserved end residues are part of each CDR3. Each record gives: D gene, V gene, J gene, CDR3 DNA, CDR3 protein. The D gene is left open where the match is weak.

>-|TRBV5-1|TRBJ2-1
TGCGCCAGCAGCTTGTCAGGGGAGGCGCACGGCAGTAAGCAGTTCTTC
CASSLSGEAHGSKQFF
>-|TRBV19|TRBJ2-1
TGTGCCAGTAGTATTGCAGGGGCGGCCTCGTACAATGAGCAGTTCTTC
CASSIAGAASYNEQFF
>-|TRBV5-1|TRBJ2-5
TGCGCCAGCAGCCCACAGGGAACCCAAGAGACCCAGTACTTC
CASSPQGTQETQYF
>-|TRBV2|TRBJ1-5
TGTGCCAGCAGTGATTATCCTATCCGACATAGGGTAAGCAATCAGCCCCAGCATTTT
CASSDYPIRHRVSNQPQHF
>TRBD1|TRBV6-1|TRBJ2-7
TGTGCCAGCAGTGGTCCGGACAGGGCTCACTACGAGCAGTACTTC
CASSGPDRAHYEQYF
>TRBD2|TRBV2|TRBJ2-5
TGTGCCAGCAGTGAAAGGTCGGGAGGGCCTGAGGAGACCCAGTACTTC
CASSERSGGPEETQYF
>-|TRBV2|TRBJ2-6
TGTGCCAGCAGTGCGACAGGTTCATTCTCTGGGGCCAACGTCCTGACTTTC
CASSATGSFSGANVLTF
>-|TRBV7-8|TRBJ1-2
TGTGCCAGCAGCTTAGTTTTAGGGCCCGCTAACTATGGCTACACCTTC
CASSLVLGPANYGYTF
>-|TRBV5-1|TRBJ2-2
TGCGCCAGCAGCCCGGGACCGCTTGGCACCGGGGAGCTGTTTTTT
CASSPGPLGTGELFF
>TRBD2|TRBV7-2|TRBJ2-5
TGTGCCAGCAGCTCCGGACTAGCGGGAGTTGGGCGGGAGACCCAGTACTTC
CASSSGLAGVGRETQYF
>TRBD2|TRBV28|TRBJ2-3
TGTGCGAGTGGTAGCGGGCTCCCGGGGTTTACGCAGTATTTT
CASGSGLPGFTQYF
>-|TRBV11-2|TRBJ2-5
TGTGCCAGCAGCTTAATCGGACAGAACCAAGAGACCCAGTACTTC
CASSLIGQNQETQYF